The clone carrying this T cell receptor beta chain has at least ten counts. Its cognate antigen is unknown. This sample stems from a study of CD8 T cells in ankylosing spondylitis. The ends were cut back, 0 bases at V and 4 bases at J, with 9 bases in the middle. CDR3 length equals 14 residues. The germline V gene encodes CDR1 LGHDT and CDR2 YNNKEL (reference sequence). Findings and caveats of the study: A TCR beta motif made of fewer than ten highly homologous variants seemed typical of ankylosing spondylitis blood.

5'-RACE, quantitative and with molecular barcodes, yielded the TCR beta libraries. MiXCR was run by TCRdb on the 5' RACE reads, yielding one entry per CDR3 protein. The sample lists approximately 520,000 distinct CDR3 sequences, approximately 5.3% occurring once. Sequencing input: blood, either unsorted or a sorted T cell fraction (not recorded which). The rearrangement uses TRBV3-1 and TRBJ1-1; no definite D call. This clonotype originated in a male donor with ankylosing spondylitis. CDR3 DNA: TGTGCCAGCAGCCAAGATCGGTTCCCCACTGAAGCTTTCTTT. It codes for CASSQDRFPTEAFF.